The present TCR beta chain was sequenced within a study of T cell responses to AZD1222 COVID-19 vaccine. The study, taken as a whole, reports: Most donors were white British, females outnumbered males, and clonal diversity was possibly underestimated. After two AZD1222 doses, spike-specific TCR breadth and depth rose versus day 0. In the spike-specific TCR repertoire, nearly half reportedly target unmutated variant regions.

Note on this clone: Its target is unknown.

TCRdb's copy holds only in-frame clones and misses some; the assay was immunoSEQ multiplex PCR. The sample gives some 130,000 clones, about nine tenths of which show up once; roughly 6% is in the top ten. The material sequenced was peripheral blood, taken on day 0 of AZD1222 vaccination. This clonotype was sampled from an adult in good health.

CDR3: CASSLSGGAKNIQYF. The CDR3 nucleotides read TGTGCCAGCAGCCTTAGCGGGGGAGCCAAAAACATTCAGTACTTC. The rearrangement uses TRBV11-2 and TRBJ2-4; 9 positions match TRBD2. This CDR3 has 15 amino acids. Germline assignment: CDR1 SGHAT and CDR2 FQNNGV. Germline trimming cut 5 bases from V and 0 bases from J; bases unmatched to any gene: 2.